Listed below are T cell receptor beta chains from one sample, sequenced in a study of T-cell reconstitution after alpha-beta-depleted transplantation in children. One entry per CDR3 protein results from TCRdb running MiXCR on the PCR reads. The sample lists about 58,000 distinct CDR3 sequences; roughly 46% were seen once. The sample was PBMCs, mostly from graft donor cells, taken 360 days after TCRalphabeta/CD19-depleted stem cell transplant. Receptor source: a male patient aged 5 to 17 who had a stem cell transplant for acute lymphoblastic leukemia, so the T cells may come from the graft donor. CDR3s leave out the opening cysteine and the closing phenylalanine or tryptophan. Fields, in order: J gene, V gene, CDR3 protein.

j_gene: TRBJ2-1
v_gene: TRBV20-1
CDR3aa: SADQGQVVNEQF

j_gene: TRBJ1-1
v_gene: TRBV9
CDR3aa: ASSGGQLLGAEAF

j_gene: TRBJ2-2
v_gene: TRBV9
CDR3aa: ASSVGDNTGELF

j_gene: TRBJ2-1
v_gene: TRBV5-1
CDR3aa: ASSFYLAGVENEQF

j_gene: TRBJ2-7
v_gene: TRBV24-1
CDR3aa: ATSNGYEQY

j_gene: TRBJ2-1
v_gene: TRBV3-1
CDR3aa: ASSQAISGRVGNNEQF

j_gene: TRBJ2-5
v_gene: TRBV6-5
CDR3aa: ASSYRPQFPETQY

j_gene: TRBJ2-4
v_gene: TRBV28
CDR3aa: ASSQWIAPAKNIQY

j_gene: TRBJ2-1
v_gene: TRBV24-1
CDR3aa: ATSEDRKVYNEQF

j_gene: TRBJ1-2
v_gene: TRBV6-2/TRBV6-3
CDR3aa: ASSYPTVGYGYT

j_gene: TRBJ2-5
v_gene: TRBV11-3
CDR3aa: ASSLGRTGQETQY

j_gene: TRBJ2-7
v_gene: TRBV4-2
CDR3aa: ASSHSPSEQY

j_gene: TRBJ2-5
v_gene: TRBV12-3/TRBV12-4
CDR3aa: ASSLMSFRYQETQY

j_gene: TRBJ2-4
v_gene: TRBV20-1
CDR3aa: SASVTRRDTLRDIQY

j_gene: TRBJ2-6
v_gene: TRBV12-3/TRBV12-4
CDR3aa: ASSSTGAGANVLT